This T cell receptor beta chain was sequenced during a study of human T cells and chemical hapten exposure. General observations from the study: Significantly more large CDR3 similarity clusters arose among expanded TCRs than among controls.

The sample's time point: patch test 2, 6 weeks after DPC sensitization. Stated treatment: therapeutic diphenylcyclopropenone sensitization with weekly scalp DPC. Ahead of each patch test application, blood was drawn. CDR3 length: 15 amino acids. V gave up 6 bases and J gave up 4 bases, with 15 bases separating them. Germline V lookup: CDR1 MNHEY, CDR2 SVGEGT. About this clonotype: Antigen specificity is unknown.

It was the library that attached unique molecular identifiers to individual cDNA molecules. TCRdb re-called the RACE reads through MiXCR, storing one row per CDR3 protein. Of 100,000 or so distinct CDR3 sequences detected, 9.3% appear once; the ten largest clones hold about 2%. The chain carries TRBV6-2 or TRBV6-3 and TRBJ2-2; D possibly uses TRBD1 or TRBD2 (5 bases each). This clonotype originated in a woman in her thirties or forties with alopecia areata. Some clones in this sample may be carry-over from other donors' samples. The material was whole blood, obtained in connection with sensitization to the hapten diphenylcyclopropenone (DPC). The CDR3 sequence is CASRAGTAGTGELFF. The CDR3 DNA sequence: TGTGCCAGCAGGGCCGGGACGGCGGGCACCGGGGAGCTGTTTTTT.